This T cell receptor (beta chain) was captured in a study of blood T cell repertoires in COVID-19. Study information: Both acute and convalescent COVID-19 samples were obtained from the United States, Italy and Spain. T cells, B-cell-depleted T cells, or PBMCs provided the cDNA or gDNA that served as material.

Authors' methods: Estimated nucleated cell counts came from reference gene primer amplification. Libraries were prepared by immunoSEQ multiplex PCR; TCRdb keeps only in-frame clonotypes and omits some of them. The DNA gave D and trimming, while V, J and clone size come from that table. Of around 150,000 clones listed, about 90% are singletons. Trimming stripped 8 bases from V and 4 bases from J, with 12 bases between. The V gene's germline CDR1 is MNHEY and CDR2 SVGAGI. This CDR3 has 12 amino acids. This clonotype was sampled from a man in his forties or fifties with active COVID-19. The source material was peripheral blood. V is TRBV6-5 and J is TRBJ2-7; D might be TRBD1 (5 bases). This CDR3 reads CASQTKGYEQYF. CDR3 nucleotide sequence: TGTGCCAGCCAAACCAAGGGGTACGAGCAGTACTTC.